This TCR beta chain was observed in a study of regulatory T cells in long-lasting Graves disease. Study-level findings and limits: Fewer public clonotypes were shared by new patients (under 1,000) than by persistent patients (2,741).

CDR3 length: 16 amino acids. Looked up from germline, CDR1 is SGDLS and CDR2 is YYNGEE. Time point defined: newly diagnosed GD, antithyroid drugs for less than 3 months. The authors made the TCR library using RNA they extracted from PBMCs. Building of the TCR beta libraries involved iRepertoire HTBI primers and Arm-PCR of CDR3 regions. Each CDR3 protein gets one entry after TCRdb re-called the multiplex PCR reads with MiXCR. The sample carries about 200,000 distinct CDR3 sequences, 15% to 20% recorded once. Concerning this clonotype: The antigen is unknown.

These data were likewise used in another study, on T cells in Graves' hyperthyroidism and ophthalmopathy. In that study: Among the patients, aged 18 to 65, hyperthyroidism was newly diagnosed and had lasted under 2 months. Classification by a 13 V-J model distinguished ophthalmopathy from stable hyperthyroidism. In validation, the model predicted ophthalmopathy. These predictions came a median roughly six months before onset.

This sequence was found in a woman aged 30 to 39 with Graves disease. The sample consisted of peripheral blood mononuclear cells (PBMCs), taken at new diagnosis, from a patient treated with antithyroid drugs. The gene calls are TRBV9 and TRBJ2-5; 7 nucleotides agree with TRBD1. The tail of the sequence fits TRBJ2-1 better, so the J call may be wrong. The CDR3 region is CASSALGDSPTNEQFF. Here the CDR3 DNA reads TGTGCCAGCAGCGCCCTTGGGGACAGCCCCACTAATGAGCAGTTCTTC.